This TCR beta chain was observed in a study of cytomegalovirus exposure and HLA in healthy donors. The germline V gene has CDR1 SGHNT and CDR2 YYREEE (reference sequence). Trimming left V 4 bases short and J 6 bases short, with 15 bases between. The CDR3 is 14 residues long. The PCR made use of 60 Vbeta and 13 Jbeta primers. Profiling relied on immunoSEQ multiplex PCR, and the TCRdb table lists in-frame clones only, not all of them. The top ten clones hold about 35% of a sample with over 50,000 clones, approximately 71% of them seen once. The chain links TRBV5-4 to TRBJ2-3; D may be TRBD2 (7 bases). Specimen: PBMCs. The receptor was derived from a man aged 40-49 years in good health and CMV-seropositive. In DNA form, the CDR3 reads TGTGCCAGCAGCGGCGCGGGGGCTTGGGATACGCAGTATTTT. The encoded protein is CASSGAGAWDTQYF.